This T cell receptor (beta chain) was profiled in a study of Graves' ophthalmopathy and Graves' hyperthyroidism. Study summary: The authors collected peripheral blood at initial diagnosis, before any treatment.

Overall study findings and caveats: A model of 13 signatures distinguished ophthalmopathy from stable hyperthyroidism at roughly 86% sensitivity and 70% to 84% specificity.

RNA transcripts were the template, and TCR beta CDR3 regions were amplified from them. Second-round multiplex PCR came after a first-round RT-PCR that employed HTBI primers. TCRdb itself ran the multiplex PCR reads through MiXCR, one entry per CDR3 protein. This sample has about 500,000 distinct CDR3 sequences, with around an eighth found just once. The starting material, 10 ml of fresh peripheral blood, provided the PBMCs. This clonotype was counted many times. Antigen specificity is unknown. There are 13 residues in the CDR3. Trimming took off 0 bases at V and 8 bases at J, with 10 bases between the two ends. Germline CDR1 and CDR2: MNHEY and SVGAGI.

Sequenced input: blood. This clonotype originated in a woman aged 30 to 39 with Graves' ophthalmopathy. The chain has TRBV6-5 and TRBJ1-2, with D perhaps matching TRBD1 (6 bases). CDR3 in DNA: TGTGCCAGCAGTTACTCGAGAGGGGGAGGCTACACCTTC. Residues: CASSYSRGGGYTF.